Listed below are T cell receptor beta chains from one sample, sequenced in a study of immune cell composition in non-small cell lung cancer. TCRdb's copy holds only in-frame clones and misses some; the assay was immunoSEQ multiplex PCR. The sample carries 2,000 to 2,500 clones, almost 75% recorded once. The sequencing sample was made of lung tumor tissue. These receptors all come from a human donor with non-small cell lung cancer. Each CDR3 is given with its conserved first and last residue. A D gene is named only where the DNA matches it firmly. Clone size is stated in some rows and not others, as once, few, many or a class when expanded.

cdr3_length | j_call | v_call | clone_size | d_call | cdr3_nt | cdr3_aa
14 | TRBJ2-2 | TRBV5-1 | NA | NA | TGCGCCAGCAGCCAACTAATGTGGACCGGGGAGCTGTTTTTT | CASSQLMWTGELFF
13 | TRBJ2-7 | TRBV19 | few | TRBD2 | TGTGCCAGTAGTCCGGGGGGGGAGTACGAGCAGTACTTC | CASSPGGEYEQYF
16 | TRBJ2-1 | TRBV4-1 | large | TRBD1 | TGCGCCAGCAGCCCGATACCGGGACAGGGTGTTGTTGAGCAGTTCTTC | CASSPIPGQGVVEQFF
16 | TRBJ2-6 | TRBV7-9 | NA | NA | TGTGCCAGCAGCGCCGGTTTGAGCTCTGGGGCCAACGTCCTGACTTTC | CASSAGLSSGANVLTF
12 | TRBJ1-3 | TRBV6-1 | NA | NA | TGTGCCAGCGACAGCTCTGGAAACACCATATATTTT | CASDSSGNTIYF
14 | TRBJ1-1 | TRBV6-1 | NA | NA | TGTGCCAGCAGAAGATCAGGGTTGAACACTGAAGCTTTCTTT | CASRRSGLNTEAFF
16 | TRBJ2-3 | TRBV27 | once | NA | TGTGCCAGCAGTTTATCTTCCTCCTTTAGCCCAGATACGCAGTATTTT | CASSLSSSFSPDTQYF
13 | TRBJ1-1 | TRBV19 | NA | NA | TGTGCCAGTAGTGAGGGAATAAACACTGAAGCTTTCTTT | CASSEGINTEAFF
14 | TRBJ2-7 | TRBV6-1 | NA | TRBD1 | TGTGCCAGCAGGGAGACAGGGTGGGTAGGCGAGCAGTACTTC | CASRETGWVGEQYF
14 | TRBJ1-6 | TRBV5-8 | NA | TRBD1 | TGTGCCAGCAGCCGGGGACAGGCAAATTCACCCCTCCACTTT | CASSRGQANSPLHF
14 | TRBJ1-4 | TRBV2 | once | TRBD1 | TGTGCCAGCAGTGAAAACAGGGGTGGCGAAAAACTGTTTTTT | CASSENRGGEKLFF
14 | TRBJ1-5 | TRBV5-5 | NA | NA | TGTGCCAGCACCGGCGGGCGGAGCAATCAGCCCCAGCATTTT | CASTGGRSNQPQHF
12 | TRBJ2-1 | TRBV9 | once | TRBD2 | TGTGCCAGCGGACTAGCTCTTAATGAGCAGTTCTTC | CASGLALNEQFF
14 | TRBJ2-1 | TRBV19 | NA | TRBD1 | TGTGCCACCGGAAGACAGGGGGCTGGGTATGAGCAGTTCTTC | CATGRQGAGYEQFF
15 | TRBJ1-5 | TRBV5-5 | NA | TRBD1 | TGTGCCAGCAGCCGGACAGGCCAATACAATCAGCCCCAGCATTTT | CASSRTGQYNQPQHF
15 | TRBJ1-2 | TRBV11-2 | NA | NA | TGTGCCAGCAGCGTCGATCAGGGGCCTAACTATGGCTACACCTTC | CASSVDQGPNYGYTF
15 | TRBJ1-3 | TRBV9 | NA | TRBD1 | TGTGCCAGCAGCCCGGGACAGCAATCTGGAAACACCATATATTTT | CASSPGQQSGNTIYF
15 | TRBJ1-5 | TRBV6-1 | NA | NA | TGTGCCAGCAAGTTAGGGGGTCGGGGAAATCAGCCCCAGCATTTT | CASKLGGRGNQPQHF
16 | TRBJ1-6 | TRBV18 | NA | NA | TGTGCCAGCTCACCAGGCGACACACTTTATAATTCACCCCTCCACTTT | CASSPGDTLYNSPLHF
15 | TRBJ2-1 | TRBV6-5 | NA | NA | TGTGCCAGCAGTGGCCTAGGGACTGGCAAACTTCGGCAGTTCTTC | CASSGLGTGKLRQFF
13 | TRBJ2-2 | TRBV7-7 | NA | NA | TGTGCTAGCAGGCGGGGAGGCACCGGGGAGCTGTTTTTT | CASRRGGTGELFF
17 | TRBJ1-2 | TRBV4-1 | NA | NA | TGCGCCAGCAGCCAAGAAGGGCAGGGCAACAAATACTATGGCTACACCTTC | CASSQEGQGNKYYGYTF
12 | TRBJ1-2 | TRBV6-1 | NA | TRBD1 | TGTGCTACTCGGGGGACAGGCTATGGCTACACCTTC | CATRGTGYGYTF
11 | TRBJ2-5 | TRBV20-1 | few | NA | TGCAGTGCCCGGGTCCAAGAGGGCCAGTACTTC | CSARVQEGQYF
13 | TRBJ2-3 | TRBV19 | few | NA | TGTGCCAGTACATCTGCACCAGGGGGGACGCAGTATTTT | CASTSAPGGTQYF
14 | TRBJ1-1 | TRBV7-2 | NA | TRBD1 | TGTGCCAGCAGCGCGATGACAGGGACCACTGAAGCTTTCTTT | CASSAMTGTTEAFF
12 | TRBJ1-2 | TRBV2 | NA | NA | TGTGCCAGCAGCCGAGAAAGCTATGGCTACACCTTC | CASSRESYGYTF
13 | TRBJ1-2 | TRBV2 | NA | TRBD1 | TGTGCCAGCAGGGCAGGACAGGACTATGGCTACACCTTC | CASRAGQDYGYTF
15 | TRBJ2-7 | TRBV4-1 | NA | NA | TGCGCCAGCAGCCAAGATAGGCAGGGCGGCTACGAGCAGTACTTC | CASSQDRQGGYEQYF
14 | TRBJ2-2 | TRBV6-1 | once | NA | TGTGCCAGCAGTGAAGTCGGGGACACCGGGGAGCTGTTTTTT | CASSEVGDTGELFF
13 | TRBJ2-7 | TRBV7-9 | few | NA | TGTGCCAGCAGCTTAACGGGAGCCTACGAGCAGTACTTC | CASSLTGAYEQYF
17 | TRBJ2-1 | TRBV5-4 | NA | TRBD2 | TGTGCCAGCAGTTCCGGTAGCGGGGAGGGACGCTACAATGAGCAGTTCTTC | CASSSGSGEGRYNEQFF
15 | TRBJ2-2 | TRBV7-9 | NA | NA | TGTGCCAGCAGCCCCCCGGGTTCAGATACCGGGGAGCTGTTTTTT | CASSPPGSDTGELFF
13 | TRBJ2-5 | TRBV18 | NA | NA | TGTGCCAGCTCACCGACAAAACAAGAGACCCAGTACTTC | CASSPTKQETQYF
13 | TRBJ2-7 | TRBV6-1 | NA | TRBD1 | TGTGCCAGCAGTGAGACAGGGAACTACGAGCAGTACTTC | CASSETGNYEQYF
14 | TRBJ2-7 | TRBV5-5 | NA | TRBD2 | TGTGCCAGCAGCCGGACTAGCGGGGGCAACGAGCAGTACTTC | CASSRTSGGNEQYF
21 | TRBJ1-4 | TRBV4-3 | NA | TRBD1 | TGCGCCAGCAGCCAAGATTTGCCCCGGGACAGGGTAGGATCAACTAATGAAAAACTGTTTTTT | CASSQDLPRDRVGSTNEKLFF
15 | TRBJ2-1 | TRBV5-4 | few | TRBD1 | TGTGCCAGCAGGGGAGGACAGGGGGTCGGCAATGAGCAGTTCTTC | CASRGGQGVGNEQFF
14 | TRBJ1-5 | TRBV4-1 | NA | NA | TGCGCCAGCAGCCAAGGAGGGGGGGTTAAGCCCCAGCATTTT | CASSQGGGVKPQHF
14 | TRBJ1-2 | TRBV13 | NA | NA | TGTGCCAGCAGCCGAAAAGCGGGGAACTATGGCTACACCTTC | CASSRKAGNYGYTF
14 | TRBJ1-1 | TRBV11-3 | NA | TRBD1 | TGTGCCAGCAGCCCGGGACAGGGGAACACTGAAGCTTTCTTT | CASSPGQGNTEAFF
15 | TRBJ2-3 | TRBV7-2 | NA | TRBD2 | TGTGCCAGCAGCTTTCAGCGGGGGGATTTGGATACGCAGTATTTT | CASSFQRGDLDTQYF
14 | TRBJ2-5 | TRBV7-9 | NA | NA | TGTGCCAGCAGCGAGCCCAACAGGGAAGAGACCCAGTACTTC | CASSEPNREETQYF
11 | TRBJ2-7 | TRBV19 | once | NA | TGTGCCAGTAGTGACAGATACGAGCAGTACTTC | CASSDRYEQYF
14 | TRBJ2-5 | TRBV9 | NA | TRBD2 | TGTGCCAGCAGCGTAGGACTAGCGCGAGAGACCCAGTACTTC | CASSVGLARETQYF
14 | TRBJ2-6 | TRBV9 | NA | NA | TGTGCCAGCAGCGTACAGGGTGGGGCCAACGTCCTGACTTTC | CASSVQGGANVLTF
13 | TRBJ2-5 | TRBV2 | NA | NA | TGTGCCAGCCGGGTCGGATTTCAAGAGACCCAGTACTTC | CASRVGFQETQYF